The following is a T cell receptor beta chain sequence with its context. Its antigen is still unknown. The data were taken from a study of cytomegalovirus exposure and HLA in healthy donors. General study findings and limits: Donors were assumed by presence/absence analyses to have roughly uniform sequencing depth.

Researchers ran the PCR with 60 Vbeta and 13 Jbeta primers. The repertoire was sequenced with immunoSEQ multiplex PCR; TCRdb's copy has only in-frame clones and lacks some. The table has about 120,000 clones, 70% to 80% seen once. The sequenced material came from PBMCs. This TCR was recovered from a middle-aged man in good health and CMV-seropositive.

CDR3 sequence: CASSVLAGRYNEQFF. The CDR3 nucleotides are TGTGCCAGCAGTGTCCTAGCGGGACGGTACAATGAGCAGTTCTTC. The chain has TRBV6-1 and TRBJ2-1; TRBD2 matches 9 bases. From germline, CDR1 is MNHNS and CDR2 SASEGT. V dropped 4 bases and J dropped 4; count of bases not matched to a gene: 5. This CDR3 is 15 amino acids long.